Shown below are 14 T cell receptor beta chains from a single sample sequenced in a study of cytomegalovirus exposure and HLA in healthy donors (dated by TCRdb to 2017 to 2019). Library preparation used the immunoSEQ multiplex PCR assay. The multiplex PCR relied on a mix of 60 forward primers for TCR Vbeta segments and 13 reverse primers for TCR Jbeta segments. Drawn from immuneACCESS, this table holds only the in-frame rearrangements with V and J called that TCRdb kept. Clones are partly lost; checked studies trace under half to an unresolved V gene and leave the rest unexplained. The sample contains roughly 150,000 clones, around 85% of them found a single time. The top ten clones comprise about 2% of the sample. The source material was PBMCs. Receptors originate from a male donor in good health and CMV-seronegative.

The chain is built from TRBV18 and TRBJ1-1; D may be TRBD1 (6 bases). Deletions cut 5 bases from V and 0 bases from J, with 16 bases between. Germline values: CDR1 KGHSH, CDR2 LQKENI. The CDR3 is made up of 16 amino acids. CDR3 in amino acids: CASSFRQVSMNTEAFF. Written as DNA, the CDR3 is TGTGCCAGCTCATTTCGACAGGTTTCCATGAACACTGAAGCTTTCTTT.

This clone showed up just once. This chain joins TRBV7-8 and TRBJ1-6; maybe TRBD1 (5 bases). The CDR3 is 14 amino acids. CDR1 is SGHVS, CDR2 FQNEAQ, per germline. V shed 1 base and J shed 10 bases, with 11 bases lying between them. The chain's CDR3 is CASSLVGGESPLHF. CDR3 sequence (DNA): TGTGCCAGCAGCTTAGTGGGGGGGGAATCACCCCTCCACTTT.

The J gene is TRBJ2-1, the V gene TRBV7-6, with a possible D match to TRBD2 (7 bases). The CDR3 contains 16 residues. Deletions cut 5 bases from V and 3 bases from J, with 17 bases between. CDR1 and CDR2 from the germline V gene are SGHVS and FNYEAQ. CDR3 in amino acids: CASSPRGAVLYNEQFF. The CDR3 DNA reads TGTGCCAGCAGCCCTCGGGGGGCGGTTCTCTACAATGAGCAGTTCTTC. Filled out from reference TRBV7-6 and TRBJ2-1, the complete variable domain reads GAGVSQSPRYKVTKRGQDVALRCDPISGHVSLYWYRQALGQGPEFLTYFNYEAQQDKSGLPNDRFSAERPEGSISTLTIQRTEQRDSAMYRCASSPRGAVLYNEQFFGPGTRLTVL.

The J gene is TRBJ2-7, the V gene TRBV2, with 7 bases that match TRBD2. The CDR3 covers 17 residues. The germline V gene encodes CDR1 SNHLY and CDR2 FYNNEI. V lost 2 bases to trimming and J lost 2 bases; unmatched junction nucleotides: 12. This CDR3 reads CASSETSGTNDAYEQYF. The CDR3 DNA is TGTGCCAGCAGTGAAACGAGTGGGACTAACGACGCCTACGAGCAGTACTTC.

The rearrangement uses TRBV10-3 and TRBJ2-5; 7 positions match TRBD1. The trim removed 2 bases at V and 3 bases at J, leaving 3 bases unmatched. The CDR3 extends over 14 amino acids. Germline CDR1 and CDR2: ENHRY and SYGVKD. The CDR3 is CAISEHGTEETQYF. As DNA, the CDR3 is TGTGCCATCAGTGAGCACGGGACAGAAGAGACCCAGTACTTC.

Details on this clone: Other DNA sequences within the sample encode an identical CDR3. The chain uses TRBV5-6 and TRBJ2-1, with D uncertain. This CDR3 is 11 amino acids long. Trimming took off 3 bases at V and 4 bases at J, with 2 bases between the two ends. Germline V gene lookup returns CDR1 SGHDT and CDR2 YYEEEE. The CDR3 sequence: CASSSYNEQFF. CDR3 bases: TGTGCCAGCAGCTCGTACAATGAGCAGTTCTTC. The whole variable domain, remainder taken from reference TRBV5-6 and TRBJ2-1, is DAGVTQSPTHLIKTRGQQVTLRCSPKSGHDTVSWYQQALGQGPQFIFQYYEEEERQRGNFPDRFSGHQFPNYSSELNVNALLLGDSALYLCASSSYNEQFFGPGTRLTVL.

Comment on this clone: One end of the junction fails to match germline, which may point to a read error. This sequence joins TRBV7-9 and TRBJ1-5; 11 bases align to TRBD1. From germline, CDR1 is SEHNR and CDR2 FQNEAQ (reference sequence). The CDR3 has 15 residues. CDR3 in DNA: TGTTCCAGCAGCTTGGGACAGGGGGTTAATCAGCCCCAGCATTTT. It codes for CSSSLGQGVNQPQHF.

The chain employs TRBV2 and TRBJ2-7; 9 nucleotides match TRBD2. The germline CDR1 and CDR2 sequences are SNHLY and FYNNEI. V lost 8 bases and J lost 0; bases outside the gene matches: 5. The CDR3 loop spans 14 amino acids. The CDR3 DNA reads TGTGCCAGCGGGCGGGGGGGCCTCTCCTACGAGCAGTACTTC. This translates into CASGRGGLSYEQYF.

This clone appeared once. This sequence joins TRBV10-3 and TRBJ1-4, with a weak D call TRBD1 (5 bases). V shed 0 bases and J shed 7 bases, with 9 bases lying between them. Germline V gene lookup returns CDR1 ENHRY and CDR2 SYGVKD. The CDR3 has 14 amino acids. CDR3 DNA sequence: TGTGCCATCAGTGAGTCGCGGGGGTTTGAAAAACTGTTTTTT. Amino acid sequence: CAISESRGFEKLFF.

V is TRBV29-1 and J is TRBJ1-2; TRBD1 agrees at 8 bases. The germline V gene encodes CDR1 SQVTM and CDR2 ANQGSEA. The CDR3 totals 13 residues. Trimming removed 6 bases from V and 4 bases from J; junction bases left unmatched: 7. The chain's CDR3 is CSVIQGVSYGYTF. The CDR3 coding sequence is TGCAGCGTCATACAGGGGGTCTCCTATGGCTACACCTTC.

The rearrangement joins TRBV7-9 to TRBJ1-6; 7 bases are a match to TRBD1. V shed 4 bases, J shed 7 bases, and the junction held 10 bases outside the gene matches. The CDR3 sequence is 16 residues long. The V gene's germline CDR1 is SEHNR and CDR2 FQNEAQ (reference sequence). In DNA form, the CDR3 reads TGTGCCAGCAGCTCTCGGACAGGAAGGACCAATTCACCCCTCCACTTT. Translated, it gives CASSSRTGRTNSPLHF.

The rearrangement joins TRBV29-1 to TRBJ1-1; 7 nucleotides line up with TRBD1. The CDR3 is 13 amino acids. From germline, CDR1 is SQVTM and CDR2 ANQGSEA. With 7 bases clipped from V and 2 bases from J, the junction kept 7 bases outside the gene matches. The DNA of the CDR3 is TGCAGCGGTGGGACAGTGCTTAACACTGAAGCTTTCTTT. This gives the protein CSGGTVLNTEAFF. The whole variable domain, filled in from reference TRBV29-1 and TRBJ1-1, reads SAVISQKPSRDICQRGTSLTIQCQVDSQVTMMFWYRQQPGQSLTLIATANQGSEATYESGFVIDKFPISRPNLTFSTLTVSNMSPEDSSIYLCSGGTVLNTEAFFGQGTRLTVV.

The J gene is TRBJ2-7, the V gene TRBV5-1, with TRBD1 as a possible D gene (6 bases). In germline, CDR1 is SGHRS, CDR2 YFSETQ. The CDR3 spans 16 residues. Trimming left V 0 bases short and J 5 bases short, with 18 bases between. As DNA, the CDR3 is TGCGCCAGCAGCTTGGCCCGGCAGGGGATGTCCCACGAGCAGTACTTC. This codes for CASSLARQGMSHEQYF.

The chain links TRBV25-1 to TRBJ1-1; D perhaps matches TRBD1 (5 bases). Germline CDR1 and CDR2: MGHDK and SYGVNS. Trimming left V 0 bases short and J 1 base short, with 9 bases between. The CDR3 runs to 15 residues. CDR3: CASSEYGRANTEAFF. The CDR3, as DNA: TGTGCCAGCAGTGAATATGGCAGGGCGAACACTGAAGCTTTCTTT. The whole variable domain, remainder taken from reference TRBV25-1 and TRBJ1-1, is EADIYQTPRYLVIGTGKKITLECSQTMGHDKMYWYQQDPGMELHLIHYSYGVNSTEKGDLSSESTVSRIRTEHFPLTLESARPSHTSQYLCASSEYGRANTEAFFGQGTRLTVV.